The 4 T cell receptor beta chains below all came from one sample that was sequenced in a study of patients and donors after allogeneic stem cell transplantation. TCRdb fed the RT-PCR reads into MiXCR, producing one record per CDR3 protein. Of roughly 940,000 distinct CDR3 sequences in the sample, more than 15% were seen once. Sequenced sample: blood, either unsorted or a sorted T cell fraction (not recorded which). The receptors originated from a human donor who was either an allogeneic HSCT recipient or a stem cell or donor lymphocyte infusion donor (not recorded which). It is not recorded whose cells these are; they may come from a transplant donor.

This chain uses TRBV29-1 with TRBJ1-3; D remains unclear. Germline V gene sequence: CDR1 SQVTM, CDR2 ANQGSEA. CDR3 length: 12 residues. V lost 7 bases, J lost 0 bases, and 7 bases lay in between. The DNA of the CDR3 is TGCAGCGGTCAAAACTCTGGAAACACCATATATTTT. This sequence encodes CSGQNSGNTIYF. The complete variable domain, with remaining parts taken from reference TRBV29-1 and TRBJ1-3, reads SAVISQKPSRDICQRGTSLTIQCQVDSQVTMMFWYRQQPGQSLTLIATANQGSEATYESGFVIDKFPISRPNLTFSTLTVSNMSPEDSSIYLCSGQNSGNTIYFGEGSWLTVV.

The J gene is TRBJ1-1, the V gene TRBV5-1; D is possibly TRBD1 (5 bases). Germline assignment: CDR1 SGHRS and CDR2 YFSETQ. Trimming left V 5 bases short and J 2 bases short, with 22 bases between. The length of the CDR3 is 17 residues. The CDR3 bases are TGCGCCAGCAGTCCCTCCGGGGGGACTAGTTCAAACACTGAAGCTTTCTTT. It encodes CASSPSGGTSSNTEAFF.

This clonotype appeared a few times. The V and J genes are TRBV7-2 and TRBJ2-1; TRBD2 is a possible D gene (5 bases). This CDR3 is built from 17 residues. Per germline, CDR1 SGHTA and CDR2 FQGNSA. V lost 6 bases, J lost 3 bases, and 21 bases lay in between. The CDR3 coding sequence is TGTGCCAGCAGTAAGAGGGAGCGGCCCCTTGTCTACAATGAGCAGTTCTTC. Encoded protein: CASSKRERPLVYNEQFF.

This clonotype turned up a few times. V and J are TRBV9 and TRBJ1-3; no clear D gene. Germline assignment: CDR1 SGDLS and CDR2 YYNGEE. V lost 5 bases and J 4 bases, leaving 16 bases between the germline ends. CDR3 length: 15 residues. CDR3 protein: CASSYTNGLGNTIYF. DNA for the CDR3: TGTGCCAGCAGTTATACTAATGGGCTCGGAAACACCATATATTTT.